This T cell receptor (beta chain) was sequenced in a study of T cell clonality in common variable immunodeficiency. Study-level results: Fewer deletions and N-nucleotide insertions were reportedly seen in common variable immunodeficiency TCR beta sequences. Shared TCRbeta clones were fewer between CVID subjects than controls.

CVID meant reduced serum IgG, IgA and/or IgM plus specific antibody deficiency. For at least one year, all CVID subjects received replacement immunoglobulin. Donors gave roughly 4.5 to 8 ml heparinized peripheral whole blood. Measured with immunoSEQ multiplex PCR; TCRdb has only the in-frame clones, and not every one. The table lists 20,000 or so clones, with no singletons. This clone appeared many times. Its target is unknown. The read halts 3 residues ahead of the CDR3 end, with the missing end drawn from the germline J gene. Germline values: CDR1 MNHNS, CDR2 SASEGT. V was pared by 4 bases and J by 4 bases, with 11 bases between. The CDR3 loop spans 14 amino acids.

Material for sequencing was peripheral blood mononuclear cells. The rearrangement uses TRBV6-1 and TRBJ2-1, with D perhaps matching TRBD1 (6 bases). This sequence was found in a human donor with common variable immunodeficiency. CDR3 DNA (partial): TGTGCCAGCAGTGCAACCAGGGGTTACAATGAG. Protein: CASSATRGYNE. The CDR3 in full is CASSATRGYNEQFF.